The 28 T cell receptor beta chains below come from one sample, sequenced in a study of blood T cell repertoires in COVID-19. Clones were read by immunoSEQ multiplex PCR, and TCRdb kept only the in-frame ones, dropping some. The repertoire has roughly 250,000 clones, 81% of them found once; the top ten carry 2.5% to 3%. The specimen was peripheral blood. These receptors were collected from an older woman with active or convalescent COVID-19.

The chain joins TRBV19 to TRBJ1-2; 8 nucleotides align to TRBD1. Germline V gene data show CDR1 as LNHDA and CDR2 as SQIVND (reference sequence). V shed 4 bases, J shed 4 bases, and the junction held 8 bases outside the gene matches. The CDR3 contains 15 residues. DNA of the CDR3: TGTGCCAGTAGTAGCCCTCCTACAGGGGGCTATGGCTACACCTTC. Its protein product is CASSSPPTGGYGYTF.

The chain employs TRBV3-1 (or the pseudogene TRBV3-2) and TRBJ1-4; D possibly corresponds to TRBD1 (6 bases). Germline loops: CDR1 LGHDT, CDR2 YNNKEL (reference sequence). CDR3 length: 14 amino acids. Trimming cost V 1 base and J 7 bases, with 10 bases left between them. The DNA for the CDR3 is TGTGCCAGCAGCCAAGGGACAGCTTTTGAAAAACTGTTTTTT. It is translated as CASSQGTAFEKLFF.

V usage is TRBV18 and J usage is TRBJ2-1, with D uncertain. The CDR3 has 12 amino acids. CDR1 is KGHSH and CDR2 is LQKENI in the germline V gene. V lost 4 bases to trimming and J lost 4 bases, with 5 bases between them. The CDR3 here is CASSLPYNEQFF. The CDR3 bases are TGTGCCAGCTCACTCCCTTACAATGAGCAGTTCTTC.

The V and J genes are TRBV5-1 and TRBJ1-4, with 10 bases lining up with TRBD1. V lost 3 bases, J lost 5 bases, and 7 bases stayed unmatched. This CDR3 contains 16 residues. From germline, CDR1 is SGHRS and CDR2 YFSETQ. DNA of the CDR3: TGCGCCAGCAGCTGGACAGGGGGTACGGGGAATGAAAAACTGTTTTTT. As protein: CASSWTGGTGNEKLFF.

This chain uses TRBV12-3 or TRBV12-4 with TRBJ1-1; 8 nucleotides align to TRBD1. V was pared by 6 bases and J by 7 bases, with 7 bases of the junction left unmatched. This CDR3 contains 13 residues. CDR3 nucleotide sequence: TGTGCCAGCAGGGACGGGGACAGGATTGAAGCTTTCTTT. This translates into CASRDGDRIEAFF.

This chain uses TRBV5-1 with TRBJ2-2; D is possibly TRBD2 (6 bases). Germline CDR1 reads SGHRS; CDR2 reads YFSETQ. This CDR3 has 15 residues. In DNA, the CDR3 is TGCGCAAGCGGGTTAGGCGGGGTGAACACCGGGGAGCTGTTTTTT. Its protein is CASGLGGVNTGELFF.

J is TRBJ1-5 and V is TRBV14; no definite D call. Germline V CDR1 and CDR2: SGHDN, FVKESK. The V gene lost 1 base and the J gene lost 0 bases, with 7 bases spanning the gap. The CDR3 spans 15 residues. CDR3 residues: CASSQGRGSNQPQHF. CDR3 DNA: TGTGCCAGCAGCCAAGGTCGGGGTAGCAATCAGCCCCAGCATTTT.

This sequence joins TRBV27 and TRBJ1-2; possibly TRBD1 for D (5 bases). Looked up from germline, CDR1 is MNHEY and CDR2 is SMNVEV (reference sequence). The CDR3 loop spans 15 amino acids. V lost 5 bases to trimming and J lost 0 bases, with 13 bases between them. The CDR3 nucleotides are TGTGCCAGCAGTCCCCTACAGGAGCCTAACTATGGCTACACCTTC. As protein: CASSPLQEPNYGYTF.

The chain has TRBV19 and TRBJ1-5; D unclear. Trimming stripped 6 bases from V and 0 bases from J, with 15 bases between. CDR1 is LNHDA, CDR2 SQIVND, per germline (reference sequence). This CDR3 contains 16 residues. The CDR3 region has the DNA TGTGCCAGTAGAAGCGGTCTACGGCTTAGCAATCAGCCCCAGCATTTT. Amino acids: CASRSGLRLSNQPQHF.

The chain couples TRBV6-5 to TRBJ1-2; possibly TRBD1 for D (6 bases). Germline CDR1 MNHEY, CDR2 SVGAGI. V gave up 7 bases and J gave up 0 bases, with 15 bases separating them. The CDR3 has 15 amino acids. CDR3 protein: CASTLTGLANYGYTF. In nucleotides, the CDR3 is TGTGCCAGCACCTTGACAGGCTTAGCTAACTATGGCTACACCTTC.

The chain is built from TRBV19 and TRBJ1-5; perhaps TRBD1 as D (6 bases). The CDR3 has 15 residues. With 7 bases removed from V and 2 bases from J, the gap between germline ends came to 15 bases. Germline assignment: CDR1 LNHDA and CDR2 SQIVND (reference sequence). The CDR3 is CASTARGRGNQPQHF. CDR3 nucleotide sequence: TGTGCCAGTACCGCCAGGGGCAGGGGCAATCAGCCCCAGCATTTT. The entire variable domain, with the rest obtained from reference TRBV19 and TRBJ1-5, is as follows: DGGITQSPKYLFRKEGQNVTLSCEQNLNHDAMYWYRQDPGQGLRLIYYSQIVNDFQKGDIAEGYSVSREKKESFPLTVTSAQKNPTAFYLCASTARGRGNQPQHFGDGTRLSIL.

The rearrangement uses TRBV24-1 and TRBJ2-2; TRBD2 might be the D (6 bases). Germline CDR1 and CDR2: KGHDR and SFDVKD. CDR3 length equals 13 residues. V gave up 6 bases and J gave up 6 bases, with 10 bases separating them. The DNA of the CDR3 is TGTGCCACCAGTACTAGGGAGGCCGGGGAGCTGTTTTTT. The encoded protein is CATSTREAGELFF.

This clone was detected only a few times. The gene calls are TRBV12-5 and TRBJ1-1; D call uncertain. The CDR3 has 14 amino acids. V was pared by 5 bases and J by 6 bases, with 16 bases between. CDR1 LGHNT and CDR2 FRNRAP come from the germline V gene. CDR3 in DNA: TGTGCTAGTGGTCCCGGGAGTCCAATCGCTGAAGCTTTCTTT. Translation: CASGPGSPIAEAFF.

The CDR3 nucleotides read TGTGCCAGCAGCCGGGGCCAGACAGCGACAGGGACCCAGTACTTC. The encoded protein is CASSRGQTATGTQYF. The chain is built from TRBV6-1 and TRBJ2-5; D may be TRBD1 (6 bases). The CDR3 has 15 amino acids. V shed 6 bases and J shed 7 bases, with 21 bases lying between them. Germline V gene sequence: CDR1 MNHNS, CDR2 SASEGT.

The chain couples TRBV19 to TRBJ2-3; D remains unclear. Trimming pared 1 base from V and 3 bases from J, leaving 11 bases between. Germline V gene lookup returns CDR1 LNHDA and CDR2 SQIVND (reference sequence). The CDR3 is 15 residues long. This CDR3 reads CASSIARRGTDTQYF. CDR3 bases: TGTGCCAGTAGTATAGCCAGGCGTGGGACAGATACGCAGTATTTT.

The rearrangement uses TRBV4-2 and TRBJ1-2; D unclear. The V gene lost 3 bases and the J gene lost 0 bases, with 5 bases spanning the gap. The CDR3 consists of 13 residues. Germline V gives CDR1 LGHNA, CDR2 YNFKEQ. CDR3 loop: CASSHPANYGYTF. The CDR3 DNA follows: TGTGCCAGCAGCCACCCAGCTAACTATGGCTACACCTTC.

V is TRBV24-1 and J is TRBJ2-5; TRBD1 might be the D (5 bases). V lost 2 bases, J lost 2 bases, and 14 bases lay in between. The CDR3 consists of 16 residues. Germline V lookup: CDR1 KGHDR, CDR2 SFDVKD. The CDR3 sequence: CATSDSRVGPQETQYF. Here the CDR3 DNA reads TGTGCCACCAGTGATTCCCGGGTGGGGCCTCAAGAGACCCAGTACTTC.

This chain connects TRBV7-9 to TRBJ1-2, with D possibly matching TRBD1 (5 bases). V was shortened by 1 base and J by 3 bases, with 6 bases between the two germline ends. The CDR3 totals 13 residues. Germline V CDR1 and CDR2: SEHNR, FQNEAQ (reference sequence). CDR3 protein: CASSLGGDYGYTF. In nucleotides, the CDR3 is TGTGCCAGCAGCTTAGGGGGGGACTATGGCTACACCTTC.

The CDR3 DNA follows: TGTGCCAGCAGGGGACTAGCGGGGGGAGGCAATGAGCAGTTCTTC. Its translation is CASRGLAGGGNEQFF. The rearrangement joins TRBV6-5 to TRBJ2-1, with 15 bases aligning to TRBD2. The CDR3 totals 15 residues. Looked up from germline, CDR1 is MNHEY and CDR2 is SVGAGI. V shed 6 bases, J shed 6 bases, and the junction held 3 bases outside the gene matches.

This chain connects TRBV18 to TRBJ2-5, with D unclear. Germline V lookup: CDR1 KGHSH, CDR2 LQKENI. The CDR3 loop spans 16 amino acids. Trimming took 3 bases from V and 2 from J, leaving 16 bases between them. CDR3 loop: CASSPVVSQAQETQYF. For the CDR3, the DNA is TGTGCCAGCTCACCGGTAGTGAGTCAAGCGCAAGAGACCCAGTACTTC.

This sequence joins TRBV5-1 and TRBJ1-4; D ambiguous. Deletions cut 0 bases from V and 0 bases from J, with 6 bases between. This CDR3 is built from 15 residues. Germline V gene lookup returns CDR1 SGHRS and CDR2 YFSETQ. CDR3 in amino acids: CASSLAVATNEKLFF. CDR3 nucleotides: TGCGCCAGCAGCTTGGCTGTAGCAACTAATGAAAAACTGTTTTTT.

This chain uses TRBV19 with TRBJ2-3, with D perhaps matching TRBD2 (5 bases). This CDR3 has 18 amino acids. Trimming took 1 base from V and 0 from J, leaving 17 bases between them. Germline CDR1 reads LNHDA; CDR2 reads SQIVND (reference sequence). The CDR3, as DNA: TGTGCCAGTAGTATAGTGTACGAGAGAGGGAGAAGCACAGATACGCAGTATTTT. Translating gives CASSIVYERGRSTDTQYF.

This clone has only one observation. This rearrangement joins TRBV30 to TRBJ1-2; 7 positions agree with TRBD1. V shed 0 bases, J shed 6 bases, and the junction held 16 bases outside the gene matches. The CDR3 is made up of 17 amino acids. Germline V gene lookup returns CDR1 GTSNPN and CDR2 SVGIG (reference sequence). Here the CDR3 reads CAWSVGAYRGLRDGYTF. Here the CDR3 DNA reads TGTGCCTGGAGTGTAGGGGCCTACAGGGGCCTGAGGGATGGCTACACCTTC.

The rearrangement links TRBV6-1 to TRBJ1-2; D is unresolved. The CDR3 sequence is 13 residues long. Germline V gives CDR1 MNHNS, CDR2 SASEGT. Trimming removed 0 bases from V and 6 bases from J, with 8 bases in between. CDR3 protein: CASSEATFHGYTF. CDR3 bases: TGTGCCAGCAGTGAAGCCACATTTCATGGCTACACCTTC.

Of note for this clone: The identical CDR3 is also encoded by other nucleotide sequences in the sample. The chain joins TRBV12-3 or TRBV12-4 to TRBJ2-7; 9 bases fit TRBD1. This CDR3 has 13 amino acids. V shed 3 bases, J shed 4 bases, and the junction held 1 base outside the gene matches. The CDR3: CASSLGQGYEQYF. DNA of the CDR3: TGTGCCAGCAGTTTGGGACAGGGATACGAGCAGTACTTC.

The V and J genes are TRBV9 and TRBJ2-1, with 9 nucleotides matching TRBD2. V lost 3 bases and J lost 10; bases outside the gene matches: 11. Germline values: CDR1 SGDLS, CDR2 YYNGEE. The CDR3 is made up of 15 amino acids. CDR3 region: CASSASGDRAYEQFF. The DNA of the CDR3 is TGTGCCAGCAGCGCTAGCGGGGATCGGGCATACGAGCAGTTCTTC. Combining the CDR3 with reference TRBV9 and TRBJ2-1 gives the whole variable domain DSGVTQTPKHLITATGQRVTLRCSPRSGDLSVYWYQQSLDQGLQFLIQYYNGEERAKGNILERFSAQQFPDLHSELNLSSLELGDSALYFCASSASGDRAYEQFFGPGTRLTVL.

This clone is a singleton in its sample. The genes are TRBV25-1 and TRBJ1-1; D might be TRBD1 (6 bases). V was clipped by 2 bases and J by 8 bases, with 15 bases between them. There are 14 residues in the CDR3. CDR1 MGHDK and CDR2 SYGVNS come from the germline V gene. The CDR3 sequence: CASSETGTLGEAFF. The CDR3 DNA sequence: TGTGCCAGCAGTGAAACCGGGACACTGGGAGAAGCTTTCTTT.

The chain couples TRBV3-1 (or the pseudogene TRBV3-2) to TRBJ2-2; D is unclear. The CDR3 has 15 residues. Germline values: CDR1 LGHDT, CDR2 YNNKEL (reference sequence). V shed 1 base and J shed 5 bases, with 11 bases lying between them. In nucleotides, the CDR3 is TGTGCCAGCAGCCAAGTTTTGAGGTCTACCGGGGAGCTGTTTTTT. Its protein product is CASSQVLRSTGELFF.